The 14 T cell receptor beta chains below were found in one sample sequenced in a study of control samples from healthy donors and cancer patients. This table comes from immunoSEQ multiplex PCR, and its TCRdb copy is limited to in-frame clones, with some not included. Seen here are 150,000 to 200,000 clones, approximately 91% observed once, and the top ten hold 2% to 2.5%. Input material: blood. The receptors stem from a woman in her 40s in good health.

The rearrangement uses TRBV5-5 and TRBJ1-6; 9 positions match TRBD1. Germline V CDR1 and CDR2: SGHKS, YYEKEE (reference sequence). The length of the CDR3 is 15 residues. J lost 9 bases, V lost 2 bases, and 6 bases had no gene match. As DNA, the CDR3 is TGTGCCAGCAGCTTAATCACAGGGGGCATTTCACCCCTCCACTTT. Its protein is CASSLITGGISPLHF.

The chain joins TRBV5-1 to TRBJ2-2; D uncertain. Deletions cut 4 bases from V and 3 bases from J, with 13 bases between. The germline V gene encodes CDR1 SGHRS and CDR2 YFSETQ. The CDR3 length is 15 residues. The CDR3: CASSGPPYDTGELFF. CDR3 coding DNA: TGCGCCAGCAGCGGCCCCCCATATGACACCGGGGAGCTGTTTTTT.

This sequence joins TRBV4-1 and TRBJ2-2; D unresolved. Germline V gene sequence: CDR1 MGHRA, CDR2 YSYEKL. The CDR3 is 14 amino acids. With 1 base removed from V and 5 bases from J, the gap between germline ends came to 8 bases. The CDR3 reads CASSQAHGTGELFF. The CDR3 region has the DNA TGCGCCAGCAGCCAAGCACATGGGACCGGGGAGCTGTTTTTT.

V gene TRBV7-9 combines with J gene TRBJ1-1; D remains unclear. Per the germline V gene, CDR1 is SEHNR and CDR2 is FQNEAQ (reference sequence). CDR3 size: 13 residues. Trimming removed 5 bases from V and 0 bases from J, with 7 bases in between. CDR3 sequence: CASSPNLNTEAFF. The CDR3 DNA reads TGTGCCAGCAGCCCCAATTTGAACACTGAAGCTTTCTTT.

This clone occurred a few times. The rearrangement uses TRBV5-5 and TRBJ2-3; D is uncertain. This CDR3 is built from 14 residues. Germline loops: CDR1 SGHKS, CDR2 YYEKEE (reference sequence). Deletions cut 1 base from V and 2 bases from J, with 8 bases between. CDR3 region: CASSLTRITDTQYF. The CDR3, as DNA: TGTGCCAGCAGCTTGACGAGAATCACAGATACGCAGTATTTT.

The V call is TRBV7-8, the J call TRBJ2-4; possibly TRBD1 for D (6 bases). The ends were cut back, 3 bases at V and 0 bases at J, with 15 bases in the middle. This CDR3 is 17 amino acids long. CDR1 is SGHVS, CDR2 FQNEAQ, per germline. CDR3 sequence reads: CASSFGTSNLAKNIQYF. CDR3 DNA sequence: TGTGCCAGCAGCTTTGGGACATCGAATTTAGCCAAAAACATTCAGTACTTC.

The chain is built from TRBV7-3 and TRBJ2-3; the D gene is possibly TRBD2 (6 bases). CDR1 is SGHTA and CDR2 is FQGTGA in the germline V gene. This CDR3 spans 15 amino acids. V lost 2 bases and J lost 2, with 11 bases in between. As DNA, the CDR3 is TGTGCCAGCAGCTTAGCGGGGCCTTTCACAGATACGCAGTATTTT. Translation: CASSLAGPFTDTQYF.

The rearrangement uses TRBV3-1 (or the pseudogene TRBV3-2) and TRBJ1-1; tentative D call: TRBD1 (5 bases). Trimming took 1 base from V and 0 from J, leaving 15 bases between them. There are 17 residues in the CDR3. CDR1 is LGHDT and CDR2 is YNNKEL in the germline V gene (reference sequence). CDR3 residues: CASSQGQSVALNTEAFF. The DNA of the CDR3 is TGTGCCAGCAGCCAAGGACAGTCCGTGGCATTGAACACTGAAGCTTTCTTT.

The chain joins TRBV11-2 to TRBJ1-1, with no clear D. V shed 5 bases and J shed 8 bases, with 12 bases lying between them. This CDR3 is built from 12 residues. Germline V gene sequence: CDR1 SGHAT, CDR2 FQNNGV. This CDR3 reads CASSQTRVEAFF. The CDR3, as DNA: TGTGCCAGCAGCCAGACACGGGTAGAAGCTTTCTTT.

The chain recombines TRBV12-3 or TRBV12-4 with TRBJ2-7, with unresolved D. This CDR3 region has 13 residues. Trimming shortened V by 2 bases and J by 0 bases, and 5 bases separated the two germline ends. The CDR3 coding sequence is TGTGCCAGCAGTTTACAGAACTCCTACGAGCAGTACTTC. Translated, it gives CASSLQNSYEQYF.

This sequence joins TRBV6-1 and TRBJ2-2, with a weak D call TRBD1 (5 bases). The V gene lost 2 bases and the J gene lost 0 bases, with 16 bases spanning the gap. The germline V gene has CDR1 MNHNS and CDR2 SASEGT. CDR3 length: 18 residues. In DNA form, the CDR3 reads TGTGCCAGCAGTGAACAAAGCCCCAGGGAAGCGAACACCGGGGAGCTGTTTTTT. This translates into CASSEQSPREANTGELFF.

In this sample, this clone turned up once. V usage is TRBV2 and J usage is TRBJ1-5; TRBD1 aligns across 12 bases. The V gene end was trimmed by 6 bases and the J gene end by 2 bases; junction bases not matched to a gene: 2. Germline V CDR1 and CDR2: SNHLY, FYNNEI. CDR3 length equals 15 residues. The CDR3, as DNA: TGTGCCAGCAGCGGGACAGGGGGCGGCAATCAGCCCCAGCATTTT. It specifies CASSGTGGGNQPQHF.

The chain combines TRBV19 with TRBJ1-1, with 8 positions matching TRBD1. The CDR3 totals 17 residues. Germline lookup yields CDR1 LNHDA and CDR2 SQIVND (reference sequence). With V trimmed by 6 bases and J by 0 bases, 12 bases remained unmatched. The CDR3: CASSLSRTGLMNTEAFF. CDR3 DNA: TGTGCCAGTAGCTTAAGTCGGACAGGGCTCATGAACACTGAAGCTTTCTTT.

The chain links TRBV11-2 to TRBJ2-7; 8 bases fit TRBD1. Per germline, CDR1 SGHAT and CDR2 FQNNGV. The ends lost 5 bases at V and 0 bases at J; junction bases unmatched: 9. The CDR3 contains 16 residues. The CDR3 nucleotides are TGTGCCAGCAGCGTCACAGGGGGTGATATCTCCTACGAGCAGTACTTC. Translation: CASSVTGGDISYEQYF.